These T cell receptor beta chains were read from a single sample in a study of shared clonotypes between healthy human individuals. TCRdb keeps only in-frame clones here, not all; method: immunoSEQ multiplex PCR. The table records about 2.1 million clones, about 92% of them present only once. The material sequenced was naive CD8+ T cells from PBMCs. The receptors were sampled from a man aged 18-30 years in good health. Some clones in this sample may be carry-over from other donors' samples. The CDR3 runs from the conserved cysteine through the conserved F or W. A D gene is named only where the DNA matches it firmly. Expanded clones get a size class; other rows say once, few or many, or leave the size out.

cdr3_length,v_call,clone_size,j_call,d_call,cdr3_nt,cdr3_aa
16,TRBV27,.,TRBJ2-5,TRBD1,TGTGCCAGCAGTTTATCGTCCGGGACAGGAGAAGAGACCCAGTACTTC,CASSLSSGTGEETQYF
13,TRBV29-1,.,TRBJ2-7,.,TGCAGCGTTACGGCGGCGGCCACCTACGAGCAGTACTTC,CSVTAAATYEQYF
15,TRBV7-8,.,TRBJ2-1,.,TGTGCCAGCAGCTTCGGGGGTAGCTCCTACAATGAGCAGTTCTTC,CASSFGGSSYNEQFF
14,TRBV30,.,TRBJ2-5,TRBD1,TGTGCCTGGAGCCCGGGGACAGAGGGAGAGACCCAGTACTTC,CAWSPGTEGETQYF
13,TRBV10-2,.,TRBJ1-1,TRBD1,TGCGCCAGCAGTGACAGGGGGGACACTGAAGCTTTCTTT,CASSDRGDTEAFF
16,TRBV4-3,.,TRBJ2-2,.,TGCGCCAGCAGCCAGACCCTTCAGGCCCCCACCGGGGAGCTGTTTTTT,CASSQTLQAPTGELFF
16,TRBV7-9,once,TRBJ2-3,.,TGTGCCAGCAGCTTTGACCCACCCGCTAGCACAGATACGCAGTATTTT,CASSFDPPASTDTQYF
15,TRBV7-9,.,TRBJ1-3,.,TGTGCCAGCAGCCAGATACTGCCCTCTGGAAACACCATATATTTT,CASSQILPSGNTIYF
16,TRBV7-8,.,TRBJ2-1,TRBD2,TGTGCCAGCAGCCCGACCCGGCTAGCGGGAGACAATGAGCAGTTCTTC,CASSPTRLAGDNEQFF
14,TRBV9,.,TRBJ2-7,.,TGTGCCAGCAGCGTAGATGGTAGCTCCCACGAGCAGTACTTC,CASSVDGSSHEQYF
15,TRBV19,.,TRBJ2-1,TRBD2,TGTGCCAGTAGTAGGAGACTAGCGGGGTATGATGAGCAGTTCTTC,CASSRRLAGYDEQFF
12,TRBV27,.,TRBJ2-2,.,TGTGCCAGCAGAACCGGTACCGGGGAGCTGTTTTTT,CASRTGTGELFF
18,TRBV19,.,TRBJ2-3,TRBD1,TGTGCCAGTAGTATAGACGAGACGGACAGGTTAATGACAGATACGCAGTATTTT,CASSIDETDRLMTDTQYF
15,TRBV13,.,TRBJ2-7,TRBD1,TGTGCCAGCAGCTCCGGACAGGGAGGCACCTACGAGCAGTACTTC,CASSSGQGGTYEQYF
14,TRBV28,.,TRBJ1-2,.,TGTGCCAGCACTACAAGGGGGATATTCTATGGCTACACCTTC,CASTTRGIFYGYTF
16,TRBV6-4,.,TRBJ2-1,.,TGTGCCAGCAGTGACTCTACAGCGGCGGGGGCGAATGAGCAGTTCTTC,CASSDSTAAGANEQFF
11,TRBV7-9,.,TRBJ2-7,.,TGTGCCAGCAGCTTAGCACGGGAGCAGTACTTC,CASSLAREQYF
12,TRBV5-4,.,TRBJ1-1,.,TGTGCCAGCAGCTTGGATTACACTGAAGCTTTCTTT,CASSLDYTEAFF
19,TRBV28,.,TRBJ2-5,.,TGTGCCAGCAGTTCTCCTTCCGTGGTAACCTCTAGGGGGGAGGAGACCCAGTACTTC,CASSSPSVVTSRGEETQYF
13,TRBV7-9,.,TRBJ2-3,.,TGTGCCAGCAGATCTAGAATCACAGATACGCAGTATTTT,CASRSRITDTQYF
15,TRBV9,few,TRBJ2-1,TRBD2,TGTGCCAGCAGCAGTAGCGGGATTCCCTACAATGAGCAGTTCTTC,CASSSSGIPYNEQFF
13,TRBV9,.,TRBJ1-2,TRBD1,TGTGCCAGCGCTGGACAGGGCGGCTATGGCTACACCTTC,CASAGQGGYGYTF
14,TRBV6-5,.,TRBJ1-1,.,TGTGCCAGCAGTTACTCGAGAAGGGGCACTGAAGCTTTCTTT,CASSYSRRGTEAFF
15,TRBV11-2,.,TRBJ1-1,.,TGTGCCAGCAGCTTAGAAGCGGTTTTGAACACTGAAGCTTTCTTT,CASSLEAVLNTEAFF
15,TRBV21-1,.,TRBJ2-7,.,TGTGCCAGCAGCAATCATAGGGGAAACTCCTACGAGCAGTACTTC,CASSNHRGNSYEQYF
14,TRBV16,.,TRBJ2-2,.,TGTGCCAGCAGCCAATCGAAGGGTTCCGGGGAGCTGTTTTTT,CASSQSKGSGELFF
14,TRBV6-5,.,TRBJ2-7,.,TGTGCCAGTCGTTCGGACTCACAATCCTACGAGCAGTACTTC,CASRSDSQSYEQYF
15,TRBV10-3,once,TRBJ2-1,TRBD2,TGTGCCATCAGCCCCGGGACTAGTCCCTACAATGAGCAGTTCTTC,CAISPGTSPYNEQFF
16,TRBV9,.,TRBJ2-1,.,TGTGCCAGCAGCATGCGCGTCGGAGCAGCAGGAAATGAGCAGTTCTTC,CASSMRVGAAGNEQFF
14,TRBV11-1,.,TRBJ2-1,.,TGTGCCAGCAGCTTATTTTCTACCAACAATGAGCAGTTCTTC,CASSLFSTNNEQFF
15,TRBV5-6,.,TRBJ1-2,TRBD1,TGTGCCAGCAGCCCCGACAGGGCTTTATTCAATGGCTACACCTTC,CASSPDRALFNGYTF
14,TRBV28,.,TRBJ2-3,.,TGTGCCAGCAGTTTATTCGCAGACACAGATACGCAGTATTTT,CASSLFADTDTQYF
15,TRBV29-1,.,TRBJ2-1,TRBD2,TGCAGCGTAGCTTACCGGGGGGATGGGGGTGGTGAGCAGTTCTTC,CSVAYRGDGGGEQFF
15,TRBV7-7,.,TRBJ2-3,.,TGTGCCAGCAGCTTAGCCCCGGGAGCCCCAGATACGCAGTATTTT,CASSLAPGAPDTQYF
15,TRBV28,.,TRBJ1-2,.,TGTGCCAGCAGTTTAGTTCTGGCCACTAACTATGGCTACACCTTC,CASSLVLATNYGYTF
11,TRBV28,.,TRBJ1-1,.,TGTGCCAGCAGTACAGGGATTGAAGCTTTCTTT,CASSTGIEAFF
16,TRBV30,.,TRBJ1-1,TRBD1,TGTGCCTGGAGCTTAGTCTATGGACAGGGGGTCACTGAAGCTTTCTTT,CAWSLVYGQGVTEAFF
16,TRBV6-6,.,TRBJ2-7,TRBD1,TGTGCCAGCAGCATTGCCGGGACAGGGGTCGCCTACGAGCAGTACTTC,CASSIAGTGVAYEQYF
14,TRBV13,.,TRBJ2-7,TRBD2,TGTGCCAGCAGCCAGGTGACTAGCCGGGACGAGCAGTACTTC,CASSQVTSRDEQYF
13,TRBV27,.,TRBJ1-5,.,TGTGCCAGCAGTTTAAAGGGCTACCAGCCCCAGCATTTT,CASSLKGYQPQHF
14,TRBV29-1,.,TRBJ1-2,.,TGCAGCGTTGAAGGGGTCCCTTTATGGGATGGCTACACCTTC,CSVEGVPLWDGYTF